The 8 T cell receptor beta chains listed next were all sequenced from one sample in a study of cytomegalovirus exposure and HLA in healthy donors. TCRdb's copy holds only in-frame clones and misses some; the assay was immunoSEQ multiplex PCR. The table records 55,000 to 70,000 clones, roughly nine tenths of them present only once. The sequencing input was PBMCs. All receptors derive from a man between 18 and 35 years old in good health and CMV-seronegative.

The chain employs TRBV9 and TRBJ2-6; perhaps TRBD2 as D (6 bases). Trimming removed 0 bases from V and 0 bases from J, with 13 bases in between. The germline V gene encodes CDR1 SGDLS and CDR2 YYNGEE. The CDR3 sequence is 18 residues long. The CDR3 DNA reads TGTGCCAGCAGCGTAGAGGGAGGACGGAGCTCTGGGGCCAACGTCCTGACTTTC. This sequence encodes CASSVEGGRSSGANVLTF.

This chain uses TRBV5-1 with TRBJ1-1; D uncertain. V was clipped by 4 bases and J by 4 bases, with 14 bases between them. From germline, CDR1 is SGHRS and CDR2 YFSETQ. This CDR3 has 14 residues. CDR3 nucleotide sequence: TGCGCCAGCAGCCCACCGCAGGAGGCCACTGAAGCTTTCTTT. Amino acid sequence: CASSPPQEATEAFF.

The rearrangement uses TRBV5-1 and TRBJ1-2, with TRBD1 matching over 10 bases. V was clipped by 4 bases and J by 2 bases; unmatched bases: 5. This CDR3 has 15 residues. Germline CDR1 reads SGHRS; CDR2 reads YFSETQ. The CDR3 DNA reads TGCGCCAGCAGCGTGGACAGGGGGGCAAACTATGGCTACACCTTC. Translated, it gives CASSVDRGANYGYTF.

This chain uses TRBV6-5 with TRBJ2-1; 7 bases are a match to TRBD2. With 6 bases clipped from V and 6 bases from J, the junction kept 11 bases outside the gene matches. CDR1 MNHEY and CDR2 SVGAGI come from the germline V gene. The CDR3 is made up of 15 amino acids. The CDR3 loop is CASSYRGRTVNEQFF. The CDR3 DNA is TGTGCCAGCAGCTACCGCGGGAGAACTGTCAATGAGCAGTTCTTC.

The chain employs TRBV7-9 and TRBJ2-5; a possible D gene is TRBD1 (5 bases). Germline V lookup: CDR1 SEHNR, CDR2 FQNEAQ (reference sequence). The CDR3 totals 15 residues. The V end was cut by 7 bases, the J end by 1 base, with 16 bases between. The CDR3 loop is CASTQRDSLQETQYF. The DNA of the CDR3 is TGTGCCAGCACGCAACGAGACAGCCTCCAAGAGACCCAGTACTTC. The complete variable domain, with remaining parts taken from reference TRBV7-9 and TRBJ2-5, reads DTGVSQNPRHKITKRGQNVTFRCDPISEHNRLYWYRQTLGQGPEFLTYFQNEAQLEKSRLLSDRFSAERPKGSFSTLEIQRTEQGDSAMYLCASTQRDSLQETQYFGPGTRLLVL.

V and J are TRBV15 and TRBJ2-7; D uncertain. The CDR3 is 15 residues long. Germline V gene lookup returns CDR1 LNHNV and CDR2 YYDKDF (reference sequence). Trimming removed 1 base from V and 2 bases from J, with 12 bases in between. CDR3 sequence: CATSRVTVGPYEQYF. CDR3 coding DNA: TGTGCCACCAGCAGAGTTACGGTTGGGCCCTACGAGCAGTACTTC.

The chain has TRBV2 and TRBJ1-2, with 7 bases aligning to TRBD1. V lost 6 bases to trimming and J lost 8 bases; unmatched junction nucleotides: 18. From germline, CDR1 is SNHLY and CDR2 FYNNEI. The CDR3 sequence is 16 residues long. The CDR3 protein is CASSGTKGQTGRGYTF. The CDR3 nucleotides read TGTGCCAGCAGCGGGACAAAGGGACAGACTGGTCGGGGCTACACCTTC.

CDR3 sequence reads: CASSLGLRDRTQETQYF. CDR3 sequence (DNA): TGTGCCAGCAGCTTGGGACTAAGGGACAGGACCCAAGAGACCCAGTACTTC. This chain links TRBV5-5 with TRBJ2-5, with 8 bases aligning to TRBD1. Germline-derived CDR1 and CDR2 are SGHKS and YYEKEE (reference sequence). The CDR3 contains 17 residues. V shed 0 bases and J 1 base; nucleotides not matched to a gene: 8.